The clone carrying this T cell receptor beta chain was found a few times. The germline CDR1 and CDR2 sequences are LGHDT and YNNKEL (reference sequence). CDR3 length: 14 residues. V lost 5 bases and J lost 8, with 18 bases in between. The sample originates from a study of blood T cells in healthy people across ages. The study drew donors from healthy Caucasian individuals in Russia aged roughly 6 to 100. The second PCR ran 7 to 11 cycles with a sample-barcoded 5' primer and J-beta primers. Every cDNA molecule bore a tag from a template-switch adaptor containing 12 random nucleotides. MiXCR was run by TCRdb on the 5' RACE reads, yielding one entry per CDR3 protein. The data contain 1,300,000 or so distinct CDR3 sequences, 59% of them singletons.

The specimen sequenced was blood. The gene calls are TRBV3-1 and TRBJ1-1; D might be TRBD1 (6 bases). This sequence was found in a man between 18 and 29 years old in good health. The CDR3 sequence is CASSKTGRETEAFF. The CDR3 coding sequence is TGTGCCAGCAGCAAGACAGGTCGGGAGACCGAAGCTTTCTTT.